Below, 2 T cell receptor beta chains from the same sample are listed, as sequenced in a study of blood T cell repertoires in COVID-19. The table came from immunoSEQ multiplex PCR; TCRdb's copy has only in-frame clones and leaves some out. This table has about 200,000 clones, around 86% appearing once. The sequenced sample consisted of peripheral blood. These receptors came from a man in his fifties or sixties with acute or convalescent COVID-19.

The V gene is TRBV13, the J gene TRBJ1-2; D gene ambiguous. The CDR3 runs to 15 residues. Germline CDR1 reads PRHDT; CDR2 reads FYEKMQ (reference sequence). Trimming removed 0 bases from V and 7 bases from J, with 15 bases in between. The CDR3 DNA follows: TGTGCCAGCAGCTTAGGGGCCCTTAGACCGGGTGGCTACACCTTC. This gives the protein CASSLGALRPGGYTF. Using reference TRBV13 and TRBJ1-2 for the parts outside the CDR3, the full variable domain is AAGVIQSPRHLIKEKRETATLKCYPIPRHDTVYWYQQGPGQDPQFLISFYEKMQSDKGSIPDRFSAQQFSDYHSELNMSSLELGDSALYFCASSLGALRPGGYTFGSGTRLTVV.

This chain links TRBV6-6 with TRBJ1-4, with D perhaps matching TRBD1 (5 bases). Germline V lookup: CDR1 MNHNY, CDR2 SVGAGI (reference sequence). The germline V and J ends were trimmed by 6 bases and 2 bases, with 16 bases remaining between them. The CDR3 extends over 16 amino acids. This chain's CDR3 is CASRYPQGPTNEKLFF. Written as DNA, the CDR3 is TGTGCCAGCAGATATCCCCAGGGCCCGACTAATGAAAAACTGTTTTTT.